This is a list of T cell receptor beta chains from one sample in a study of blood T cell repertoires in COVID-19. The data were produced by immunoSEQ multiplex PCR, yet TCRdb's version contains in-frame clones alone and is incomplete. The sample contains 400,000 to 550,000 clones, around 89% of which appear only once. The source material was peripheral blood. These receptors came from a woman younger than 45 with acute or convalescent COVID-19. CDR3s include the opening cysteine and the closing phenylalanine or tryptophan. D genes are given only for firm matches. Expanded clones are given a class, and other clones once, few, many or no size at all.

TRBJ2-1 | TRBV3-1/TRBV3-2 | NA | few | TGTGCCAGCAGCCAAGGTCCAGGGAGGTCGTTCTTC | CASSQGPGRSFF
TRBJ1-6 | TRBV2 | NA | NA | TGTGCCAGCAGTGAGAAGAGTATCCCTTATAATTCACCCCTCCACTTT | CASSEKSIPYNSPLHF
TRBJ2-1 | TRBV7-9 | TRBD1 | NA | TGTGCCAGCAGCCAAGGACAGGGGGCGTTGAATGAGCAGTTCTTC | CASSQGQGALNEQFF
TRBJ2-1 | TRBV18 | TRBD1 | NA | TGTGCCAGCTCACCAATTGGACAGGCTGGGAATGAGCAGTTCTTC | CASSPIGQAGNEQFF
TRBJ2-2 | TRBV6-4 | TRBD1 | NA | TGTGCCAGCAGTGACCCAGGGGGCGGGGACACCGGGGAGCTGTTTTTT | CASSDPGGGDTGELFF
TRBJ2-2 | TRBV7-3 | NA | NA | TGTGCCAGCAGCCCTCGGGGCGGGGAGTCCACCGGGGAGCTGTTTTTT | CASSPRGGESTGELFF
TRBJ2-1 | TRBV11-1 | NA | NA | TGTGCCAGCAGCTTATACGGGAGAGGGACTGAGCAGTTCTTC | CASSLYGRGTEQFF
TRBJ2-1 | TRBV5-1 | TRBD2 | NA | TGCGCCAGCAGCTTCCTGGAGGGTAGCGGGGGGGCGAATGAGCAGTTCTTC | CASSFLEGSGGANEQFF
TRBJ1-5 | TRBV2 | TRBD1 | NA | TGTGCCAGCAGTAGGGACAGCACCCATCAGCCCCAGCATTTT | CASSRDSTHQPQHF
TRBJ1-2 | TRBV5-4 | TRBD1 | NA | TGTGCCAGCAGCTTGGGGGACAGAGAGAACTATGGCTACACCTTC | CASSLGDRENYGYTF
TRBJ1-1 | TRBV10-1 | NA | NA | TGCGCCAGCAGTGCGACTCGTCTGGAGGGCACTGAAGCTTTCTTT | CASSATRLEGTEAFF
TRBJ1-2 | TRBV4-2 | TRBD1 | NA | TGTGCCAGCAGCCATGGACAGGGCCTCGCGGATGGCTACACCTTC | CASSHGQGLADGYTF
TRBJ2-5 | TRBV7-6 | NA | NA | TGTGCCAGCAGCGCAACACCCACTAGTGGCGAGACCCAGTACTTC | CASSATPTSGETQYF
TRBJ2-1 | TRBV2 | TRBD1 | NA | TGTGCCAGCGGAAAACGAGAATCAACAGGGGGATTGAATGAGCAGTTCTTC | CASGKRESTGGLNEQFF
TRBJ1-1 | TRBV5-1 | NA | NA | TGCGCCAGCAGCTTGGTTAACCAGGGAAACACTGAAGCTTTCTTT | CASSLVNQGNTEAFF
TRBJ1-3 | TRBV5-1 | NA | NA | TGCGCCAGCAGCTTGACCGCCAGGGCAGGAAACACCATATATTTT | CASSLTARAGNTIYF
TRBJ2-3 | TRBV6-1 | TRBD2 | NA | TGTGCCAGCAGTGTTAGCGGGGCTTTTTCGGGCACAGATACGCAGTATTTT | CASSVSGAFSGTDTQYF
TRBJ1-2 | TRBV10-3 | NA | NA | TGTGCCATCACCCCCGGTGGCGGAAATTATGGCTACACCTTC | CAITPGGGNYGYTF
TRBJ2-2 | TRBV9 | NA | NA | TGTGCCAGCAGCGTAGAGGTCGCGGGGTATGGCACCGGGGAGCTGTTTTTT | CASSVEVAGYGTGELFF
TRBJ2-1 | TRBV9 | TRBD2 | once | TGTGCCAGCAGCCTCAGGGTAGCGGGGGGGACCAATGAGCAGTTCTTC | CASSLRVAGGTNEQFF
TRBJ2-2 | TRBV2 | TRBD1 | few | TGTGCCAGCAGTCCCGGGACAGGGGGAACCGGGGAGCTGTTTTTT | CASSPGTGGTGELFF
TRBJ2-1 | TRBV7-9 | TRBD1 | NA | TGTGCCAGCAGCCACGACAGGGGGCGTCTCTACAATGAGCAGTTCTTC | CASSHDRGRLYNEQFF
TRBJ2-7 | TRBV11-2 | TRBD1 | NA | TGTGCCAGCAGCTTCGGGACAGCCTACGAGCAGTACTTC | CASSFGTAYEQYF
TRBJ2-1 | TRBV5-6 | TRBD1 | NA | TGTGCCAGCAGCCCTCGGGACAGGTACAATGAGCAGTTCTTC | CASSPRDRYNEQFF
TRBJ1-1 | TRBV4-1 | NA | NA | TGCGCCAGCAGCCAGTTACAGATGAACACTGAAGCTTTCTTT | CASSQLQMNTEAFF
TRBJ2-4 | TRBV5-6 | TRBD2 | NA | TGTGCCAGCAGTTACCGGGGGGGCACGAACATTCAGTACTTC | CASSYRGGTNIQYF
TRBJ2-2 | TRBV10-2 | TRBD1 | NA | TGCGCCAGCAGGGGACAGTCGAACACCGGGGAGCTGTTTTTT | CASRGQSNTGELFF
TRBJ1-5 | TRBV5-5 | TRBD1 | few | TGTGCCAGCAGCCCCCGTGGGACAGGGAGCAATCAGCCCCAGCATTTT | CASSPRGTGSNQPQHF
TRBJ2-1 | TRBV6-5 | TRBD1 | NA | TGTGCCAGCATGACCGGGACAGGGTACGATGAGCAGTTCTTC | CASMTGTGYDEQFF
TRBJ1-1 | TRBV6-5 | TRBD1 | NA | TGTGCCAGCAGCAGGGGGACACTGGCTTTCTTT | CASSRGTLAFF
TRBJ1-3 | TRBV6-5 | NA | NA | TGTGCCAGCAGCCTGGGGGGATCTGGAAACACCATATATTTT | CASSLGGSGNTIYF
TRBJ2-5 | TRBV19 | TRBD2 | NA | TGTGCCAGTAGTATAGGAAGCGGGGGGGCCGAGGAGACCCAGTACTTC | CASSIGSGGAEETQYF
TRBJ2-2 | TRBV7-2 | TRBD2 | NA | TGTGCCAGCAGGCGGGGGGCGAACACCGGGGAGCTGTTTTTT | CASRRGANTGELFF
TRBJ2-2 | TRBV7-2 | NA | NA | TGTGCCAGCCTCGGACGGGGACCGAACACCGGGGGGCTGTTTTTT | CASLGRGPNTGGLFF
TRBJ2-3 | TRBV29-1 | TRBD1 | NA | TGCAGCGTTGAAGATCGACAGGGTGCAGTAGATACGCAGTATTTT | CSVEDRQGAVDTQYF
TRBJ2-2 | TRBV7-3 | TRBD1 | few | TGTGCCAGCAGCCTAGGACAGGGAAACACCGGGGAGCTGTTTTTT | CASSLGQGNTGELFF
TRBJ2-5 | TRBV15 | TRBD2 | NA | TGTGCCACCAGCAGCTCGGGAGGCTTGGCGACCCAGTACTTC | CATSSSGGLATQYF
TRBJ2-2 | TRBV6-5 | NA | NA | TGTGCCAGCAGCAGACCCGGGGGCACCGGGGAGCTGTTTTTT | CASSRPGGTGELFF
TRBJ2-2 | TRBV19 | TRBD1 | NA | TGTGCCAGTAGAGGGACAGTGCCTAACACCGGGGAGCTGTTTTTT | CASRGTVPNTGELFF
TRBJ1-1 | TRBV9 | NA | NA | TGTGCCAGCAGCCCGTCGAGCGGGAACACTGAAGCTTTCTTT | CASSPSSGNTEAFF
TRBJ2-1 | TRBV12-3/TRBV12-4 | TRBD2 | NA | TGTGCCAGCAGCAGAGCGGGGGGCCATGAGCAGTTCTTC | CASSRAGGHEQFF
TRBJ1-4 | TRBV5-1 | TRBD1 | once | TGCGCCAGCAGCTCCACAGGGGGCTTGTATGAAAAACTGTTTTTT | CASSSTGGLYEKLFF
TRBJ2-7 | TRBV19 | TRBD1 | NA | TGTGCCAGTAGTAGGGACAGGGTGAAATTCCCGTACGAGCAGTACTTC | CASSRDRVKFPYEQYF
TRBJ2-3 | TRBV5-4 | NA | NA | TGTGCCAGCAGCCCCTCAGGAGGGACGATGACAGATACGCAGTATTTT | CASSPSGGTMTDTQYF
TRBJ1-3 | TRBV28 | NA | NA | TGTGCCAGTGGGCTTCACTCTGGAAACACCATATATTTT | CASGLHSGNTIYF
TRBJ1-4 | TRBV6-6 | NA | NA | TGTGCCAGCAGAGCGAATGAAAAACTGTTTTTT | CASRANEKLFF
TRBJ1-6 | TRBV5-1 | TRBD1 | NA | TGCGCCAGCAGCGCCGGGACAGGGAATAATTCACCCCTCCACTTT | CASSAGTGNNSPLHF
TRBJ2-7 | TRBV19 | NA | NA | TGTGCCAGTAGTATCAGGGACGAGCAGTACTTC | CASSIRDEQYF
TRBJ2-1 | TRBV7-9 | TRBD1 | NA | TGTGCCAGCAGCTGCAACCGGGACAGGGGCGCCTACAATGAGCAGTTCTTC | CASSCNRDRGAYNEQFF
TRBJ1-6 | TRBV7-2 | NA | NA | TGTGCCAGCAGCACATATCAGGGGCCCGGACTTAATTCACCCCTCCACTTT | CASSTYQGPGLNSPLHF
TRBJ1-2 | TRBV5-4 | TRBD1 | NA | TGTGCCAGCAGCTTGGAAAGGGGGCAGGGTGGCTACACCTTC | CASSLERGQGGYTF
TRBJ2-5 | TRBV27 | NA | NA | TGTGCCAGCAGCCCAAAACGGTACCGGCGATTCAGGGAGACCCAGTACTTC | CASSPKRYRRFRETQYF
TRBJ1-6 | TRBV18 | TRBD1 | NA | TGTGCCAGCTCACCAAACCAACAGGGGGAATATTCACCCCTCCACTTT | CASSPNQQGEYSPLHF